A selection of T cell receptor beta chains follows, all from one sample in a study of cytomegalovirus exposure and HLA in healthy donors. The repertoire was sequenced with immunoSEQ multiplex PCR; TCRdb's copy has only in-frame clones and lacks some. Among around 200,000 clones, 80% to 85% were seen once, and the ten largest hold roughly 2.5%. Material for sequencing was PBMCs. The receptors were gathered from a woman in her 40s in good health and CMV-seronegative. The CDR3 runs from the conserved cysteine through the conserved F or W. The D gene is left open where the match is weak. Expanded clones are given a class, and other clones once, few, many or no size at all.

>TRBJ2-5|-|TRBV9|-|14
CASSVELRAETQYF
TGTGCCAGCAGCGTAGAATTGAGGGCAGAGACCCAGTACTTC
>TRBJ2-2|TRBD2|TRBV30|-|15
CAGKSGSRDTGELFF
TGTGCCGGAAAAAGCGGGAGTCGGGACACCGGGGAGCTGTTTTTT
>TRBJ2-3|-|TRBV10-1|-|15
CASSVGLNPTDTQYF
TGCGCCAGCAGTGTTGGACTAAATCCAACAGATACGCAGTATTTT
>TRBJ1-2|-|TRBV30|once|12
CAWSESGYGYTF
TGTGCCTGGAGTGAGAGCGGCTATGGCTACACCTTC
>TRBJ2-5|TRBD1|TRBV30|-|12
CAWRRGRETQYF
TGTGCCTGGAGGAGGGGGCGGGAGACCCAGTACTTC
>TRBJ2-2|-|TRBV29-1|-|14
CSVEVTANTGELFF
TGCAGCGTTGAAGTGACAGCAAACACCGGGGAGCTGTTTTTT
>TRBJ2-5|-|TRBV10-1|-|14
CASSPKAGEETQYF
TGCGCCAGCAGCCCCAAAGCAGGGGAAGAGACCCAGTACTTC
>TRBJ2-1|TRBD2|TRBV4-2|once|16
CASSQDGGSSYNEQFF
TGTGCCAGCAGCCAAGATGGCGGGAGCTCCTACAATGAGCAGTTCTTC
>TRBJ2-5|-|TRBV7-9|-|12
CASSFSVETQYF
TGTGCCAGCAGCTTTAGCGTAGAGACCCAGTACTTC
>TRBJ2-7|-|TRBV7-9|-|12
CASSGGGLGQYF
TGTGCCAGCAGCGGCGGCGGTCTGGGGCAGTACTTC
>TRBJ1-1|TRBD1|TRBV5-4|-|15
CASSFGQGMNTEAFF
TGTGCCAGCAGCTTCGGACAGGGTATGAACACTGAAGCTTTCTTT
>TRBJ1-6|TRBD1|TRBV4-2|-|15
CASSHGGTAGSPLHF
TGTGCCAGCAGCCACGGAGGGACAGCGGGTTCACCCCTCCACTTT
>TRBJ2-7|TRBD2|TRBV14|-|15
CASSRGTSGFYEQYF
TGTGCCAGCAGCCGAGGGACTAGCGGGTTCTACGAGCAGTACTTC
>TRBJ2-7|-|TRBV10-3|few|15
CAISDHDRSSYEQYF
TGTGCCATCAGTGACCACGACCGGAGCTCCTACGAGCAGTACTTC
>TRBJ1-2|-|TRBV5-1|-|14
CASSLAYRDYGYTF
TGCGCCAGCAGCTTGGCCTACCGGGACTATGGCTACACCTTC
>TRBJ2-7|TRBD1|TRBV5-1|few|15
CASSLTTGFPYEQYF
TGCGCCAGCAGCTTAACGACAGGGTTCCCCTACGAGCAGTACTTC
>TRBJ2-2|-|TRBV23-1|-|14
CASSQGLEAGELFF
TGCGCCAGCAGCCAAGGACTGGAGGCCGGGGAGCTGTTTTTT
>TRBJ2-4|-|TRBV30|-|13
CAWAPQRDSPQYF
TGTGCCTGGGCGCCACAGAGGGATTCCCCTCAGTACTTC
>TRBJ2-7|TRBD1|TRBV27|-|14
CASSLWTGSHEQYF
TGTGCCAGCAGTTTATGGACAGGGAGTCACGAGCAGTACTTC
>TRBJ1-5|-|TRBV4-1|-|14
CASSFPVPGSPQHF
TGCGCCAGCAGCTTCCCCGTCCCGGGATCTCCCCAGCATTTT
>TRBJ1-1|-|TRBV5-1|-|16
CASSATGFRAGTEAFF
TGCGCCAGCAGCGCGACCGGGTTCAGGGCTGGGACTGAAGCTTTCTTT
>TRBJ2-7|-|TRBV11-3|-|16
CASSLANREPSYEQYF
TGTGCCAGCAGCTTAGCTAACAGGGAACCTTCCTACGAGCAGTACTTC
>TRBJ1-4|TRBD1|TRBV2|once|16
CASTKIRQGRGEKLFF
TGTGCCAGCACTAAAATTCGTCAGGGCAGGGGGGAAAAACTGTTTTTT
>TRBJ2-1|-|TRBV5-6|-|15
CASSSLISSYNEQFF
TGTGCCAGCAGCTCCCTTATCAGCTCCTACAATGAGCAGTTCTTC
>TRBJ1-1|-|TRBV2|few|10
CASMSGSAFF
TGTGCCAGCATGTCGGGATCCGCTTTCTTT
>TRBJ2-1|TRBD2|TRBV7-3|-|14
CASSTSGPYNEQFF
TGTGCCAGCAGCACTAGCGGACCCTACAATGAGCAGTTCTTC
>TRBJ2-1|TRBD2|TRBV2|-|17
CASIGLAGSGSYNEQFF
TGTGCCAGCATAGGACTAGCGGGATCTGGCTCCTACAATGAGCAGTTCTTC
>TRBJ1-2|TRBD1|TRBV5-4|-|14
CASSDGQGVYGYTF
TGTGCCAGCAGTGACGGACAGGGCGTCTATGGCTACACCTTC
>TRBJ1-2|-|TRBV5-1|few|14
CASSSGSNLGGYTF
TGCGCCAGCAGCTCCGGGAGCAATCTGGGGGGCTACACCTTC
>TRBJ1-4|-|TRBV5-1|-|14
CASSLGTANEKLFF
TGCGCCAGCAGCTTGGGGACAGCGAATGAAAAACTGTTTTTT
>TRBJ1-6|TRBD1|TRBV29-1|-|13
CSVGTGPDSPLHF
TGCAGCGTCGGGACAGGGCCGGATTCACCCCTCCACTTT
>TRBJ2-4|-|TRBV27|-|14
CASSVGGAKNIQYF
TGTGCCAGCAGCGTAGGGGGAGCCAAAAACATTCAGTACTTC
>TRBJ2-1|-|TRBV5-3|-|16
CARTWRVLYHYNEQFF
TGTGCCAGAACCTGGCGGGTACTTTATCACTACAATGAGCAGTTCTTC
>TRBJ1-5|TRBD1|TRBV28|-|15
CASTPGQGINQPQHF
TGTGCCAGCACTCCGGGACAGGGGATCAATCAGCCCCAGCATTTT
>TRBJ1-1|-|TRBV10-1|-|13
CASGTGPAGVAFF
TGCGCCAGCGGGACGGGACCGGCAGGGGTGGCTTTCTTT
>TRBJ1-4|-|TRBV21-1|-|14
CASSKTGDEGKLFF
TGTGCCAGCAGCAAGACAGGGGATGAAGGAAAACTGTTTTTT
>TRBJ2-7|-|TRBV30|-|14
CAWSGAVQIGAQYF
TGTGCCTGGAGTGGGGCAGTTCAGATCGGCGCGCAGTACTTC
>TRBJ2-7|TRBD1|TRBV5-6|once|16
CASSLEGQGIPYEQYF
TGTGCCAGCAGCTTAGAGGGACAGGGGATTCCCTACGAGCAGTACTTC
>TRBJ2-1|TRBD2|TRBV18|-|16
CASSFGGGSSYNEQFF
TGTGCCAGCTCTTTCGGTGGCGGGAGCTCCTACAATGAGCAGTTCTTC
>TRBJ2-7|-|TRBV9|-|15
CASSVTGSGYYEQYF
TGTGCCAGCAGCGTAACCGGTAGCGGATACTACGAGCAGTACTTC
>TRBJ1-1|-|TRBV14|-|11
CASSQDRVAFF
TGTGCCAGCAGCCAAGACAGGGTTGCTTTCTTT
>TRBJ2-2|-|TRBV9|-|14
CASSGTTNTGELFF
TGTGCCAGCAGCGGGACTACGAACACCGGGGAGCTGTTTTTT
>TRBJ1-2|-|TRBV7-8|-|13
CASSISTGLGYTF
TGTGCCAGCAGCATTAGCACAGGGTTGGGCTACACCTTC
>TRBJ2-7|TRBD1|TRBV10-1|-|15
CASSEPGQGAHEQYF
TGCGCCAGCAGTGAGCCGGGACAGGGGGCTCACGAGCAGTACTTC